Detailed here is one T cell receptor beta chain. Profiling relied on immunoSEQ multiplex PCR, and the TCRdb table lists in-frame clones only, not all of them. Altogether around 510,000 clones are present, roughly 79% being singletons, with the ten largest covering about 12%. The data were taken from a study of shared clonotypes between healthy human individuals. Unsorted material relied on approximately 89 million PBMCs as the source of genomic DNA. V was cut by 0 bases and J by 5 bases, with 14 bases left in between. CDR3 length equals 15 residues. The germline V gene has CDR1 LGHNA and CDR2 YNFKEQ. Sequencing input: PBMCs. The clonotype originates from a woman aged 40 to 55 in good health. Some clones in this sample may be carry-over from other donors' samples. This chain joins TRBV4-2 and TRBJ2-7; a possible D gene is TRBD1 (5 bases). The CDR3, as DNA: TGTGCCAGCAGCCAAGAGGCAGGGATGAGGAACGAGCAGTACTTC. Amino acids: CASSQEAGMRNEQYF.